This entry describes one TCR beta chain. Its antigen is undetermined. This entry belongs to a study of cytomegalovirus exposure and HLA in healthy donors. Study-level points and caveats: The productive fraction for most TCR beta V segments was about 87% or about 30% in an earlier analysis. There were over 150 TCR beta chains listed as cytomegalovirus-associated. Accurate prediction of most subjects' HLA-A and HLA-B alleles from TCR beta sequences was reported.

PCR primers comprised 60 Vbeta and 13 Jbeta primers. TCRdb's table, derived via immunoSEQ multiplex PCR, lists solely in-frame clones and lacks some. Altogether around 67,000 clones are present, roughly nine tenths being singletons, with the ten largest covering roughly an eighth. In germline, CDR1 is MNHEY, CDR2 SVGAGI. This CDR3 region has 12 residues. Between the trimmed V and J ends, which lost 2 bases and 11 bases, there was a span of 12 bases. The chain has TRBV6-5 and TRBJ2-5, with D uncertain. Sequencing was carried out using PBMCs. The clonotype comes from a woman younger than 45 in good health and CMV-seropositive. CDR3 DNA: TGTGCCAGCAGTTACAACCGTAAAGAGCAGTACTTC. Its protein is CASSYNRKEQYF.